This paragraph covers one T cell receptor (beta chain) sequence. The antigen is unknown. In germline, CDR1 is SGHTA, CDR2 FQGTGA. CDR3 length equals 14 residues. Trimming took 3 bases from V and 7 from J; bases not matched to a gene: 6. The sample belongs to a study of blood T cells in healthy people across ages. Sample-barcoded 5' priming and a J-beta primer mix drove a second PCR of 7 to 11 cycles. Each CDR3 protein gets one entry after TCRdb re-called the 5' RACE reads with MiXCR. The sample includes about 930,000 distinct CDR3 sequences, 29% of them seen just once. General study findings and limits: CMV status of donors was not determined, possibly confounding expanded clonotype changes. Naive T cell percentage showed a strong correlation with TCR beta diversity.

Donors ranged from 6 to 90 years old and were healthy Caucasians in Russia. Isolating PBMCs gave at least 7 million of these cells per sample. The same sample was also studied in work on T cells of mothers and their children.

Sequenced material: blood. The sequence came from a woman aged 40 to 50 in good health. The genes are TRBV7-3 and TRBJ1-2; TRBD1 agrees at 9 bases. The CDR3 reads CASSLDRGSGGYTF. DNA for the CDR3: TGTGCCAGCAGCTTGGACAGGGGATCCGGTGGCTACACCTTC.